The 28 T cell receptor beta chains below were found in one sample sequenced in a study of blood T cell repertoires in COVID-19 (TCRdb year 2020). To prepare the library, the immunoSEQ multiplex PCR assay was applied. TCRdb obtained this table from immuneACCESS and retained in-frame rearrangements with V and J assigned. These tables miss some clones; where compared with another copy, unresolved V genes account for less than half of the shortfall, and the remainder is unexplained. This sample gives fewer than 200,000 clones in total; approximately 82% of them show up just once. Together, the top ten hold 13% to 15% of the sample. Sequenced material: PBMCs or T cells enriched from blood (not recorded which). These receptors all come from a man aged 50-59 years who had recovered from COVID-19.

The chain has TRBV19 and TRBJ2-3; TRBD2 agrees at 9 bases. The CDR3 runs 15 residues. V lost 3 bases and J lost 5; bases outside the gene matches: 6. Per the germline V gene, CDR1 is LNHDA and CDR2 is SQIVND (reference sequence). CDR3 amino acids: CASSMLAGVGDTQYF. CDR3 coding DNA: TGTGCCAGTAGTATGTTAGCGGGGGTTGGAGATACGCAGTATTTT.

The DNA of the CDR3 is TGTGCCTGGAGCAGGACAGGAAATTCACCCCTCCACTTT. This sequence encodes CAWSRTGNSPLHF. The gene calls are TRBV30 and TRBJ1-6, with 7 nucleotides matching TRBD1. V lost 3 bases, J lost 7 bases, and 3 bases stayed unmatched. This CDR3 is 13 amino acids long. Germline loops: CDR1 GTSNPN, CDR2 SVGIG (reference sequence).

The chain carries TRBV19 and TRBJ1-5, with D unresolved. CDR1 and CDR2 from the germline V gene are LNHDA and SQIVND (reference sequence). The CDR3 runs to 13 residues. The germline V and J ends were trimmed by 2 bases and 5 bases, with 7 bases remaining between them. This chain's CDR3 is CASSITGYQPQHF. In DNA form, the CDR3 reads TGTGCCAGTAGTATAACGGGGTATCAGCCCCAGCATTTT.

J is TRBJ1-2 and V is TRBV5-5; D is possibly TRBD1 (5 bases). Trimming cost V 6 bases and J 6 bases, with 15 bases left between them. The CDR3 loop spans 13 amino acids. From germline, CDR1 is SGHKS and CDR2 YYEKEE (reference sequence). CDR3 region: CASMAGGVDGYTF. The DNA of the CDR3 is TGTGCCAGCATGGCTGGAGGGGTGGATGGCTACACCTTC.

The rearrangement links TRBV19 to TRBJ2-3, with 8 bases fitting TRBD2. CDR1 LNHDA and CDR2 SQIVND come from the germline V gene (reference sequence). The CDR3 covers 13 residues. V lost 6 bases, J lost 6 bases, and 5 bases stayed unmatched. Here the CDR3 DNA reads TGTGCCAGTAGCGGGGGGGCGATGGATACGCAGTATTTT. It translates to CASSGGAMDTQYF.

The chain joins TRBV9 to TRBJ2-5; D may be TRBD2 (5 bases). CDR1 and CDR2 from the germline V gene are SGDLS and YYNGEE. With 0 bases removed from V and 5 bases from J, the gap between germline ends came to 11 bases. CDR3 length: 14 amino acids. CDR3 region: CASSVGGGLETQYF. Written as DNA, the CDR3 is TGTGCCAGCAGCGTAGGTGGCGGGTTGGAGACCCAGTACTTC.

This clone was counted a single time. The CDR3: CASSYQERRVGGELFF. The CDR3 region has the DNA TGTGCCAGCAGTTACCAAGAACGCCGGGTCGGCGGGGAGCTGTTTTTT. This chain joins TRBV6-5 and TRBJ2-2, with D unclear. Germline V CDR1 and CDR2: MNHEY, SVGAGI. CDR3 length: 16 residues. Trimming removed 2 bases at V and 7 bases at J, with 17 bases between.

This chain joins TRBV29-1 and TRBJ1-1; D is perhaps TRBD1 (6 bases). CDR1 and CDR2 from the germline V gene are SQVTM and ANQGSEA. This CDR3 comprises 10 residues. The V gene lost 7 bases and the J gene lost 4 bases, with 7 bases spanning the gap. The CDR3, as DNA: TGCAGCGCAGGGGCCACTGAAGCTTTCTTT. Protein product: CSAGATEAFF.

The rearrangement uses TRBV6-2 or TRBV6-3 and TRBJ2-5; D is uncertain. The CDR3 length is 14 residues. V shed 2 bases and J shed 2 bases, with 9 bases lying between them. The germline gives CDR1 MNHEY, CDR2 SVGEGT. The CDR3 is CASSYVLVQETQYF. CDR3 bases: TGTGCCAGCAGTTACGTCCTAGTGCAAGAGACCCAGTACTTC.

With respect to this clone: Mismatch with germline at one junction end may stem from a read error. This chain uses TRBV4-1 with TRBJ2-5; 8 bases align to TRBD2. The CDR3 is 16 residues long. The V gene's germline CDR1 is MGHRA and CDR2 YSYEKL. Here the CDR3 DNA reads TGCGCCAGCAGACAAGGCGGGGGGAGATTTCAAGAGACCCAGTACTTC. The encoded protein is CASRQGGGRFQETQYF.

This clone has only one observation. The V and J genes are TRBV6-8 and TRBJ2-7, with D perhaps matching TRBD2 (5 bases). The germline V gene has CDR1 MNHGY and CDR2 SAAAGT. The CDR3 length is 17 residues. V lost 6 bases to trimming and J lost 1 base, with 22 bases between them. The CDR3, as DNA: TGTGCCAGCAGGACCCCCGGCCCCCGACGAGGGTCCTACGAGCAGTACTTC. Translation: CASRTPGPRRGSYEQYF.

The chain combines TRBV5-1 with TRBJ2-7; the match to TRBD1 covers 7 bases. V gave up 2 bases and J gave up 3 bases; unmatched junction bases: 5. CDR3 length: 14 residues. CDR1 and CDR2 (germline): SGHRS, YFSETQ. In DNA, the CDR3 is TGCGCCAGCAGCTTTTCCAGGGGGTACTACGAGCAGTACTTC. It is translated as CASSFSRGYYEQYF.

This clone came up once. The CDR3, as DNA: TGTGCCAGCAGCTTAGGGACACCTACCGTGGGCAATCAGCCCCAGCATTTT. This sequence encodes CASSLGTPTVGNQPQHF. The chain employs TRBV7-9 and TRBJ1-5, with a tentative D call TRBD1 (5 bases). Germline assignment: CDR1 SEHNR and CDR2 FQNEAQ (reference sequence). This CDR3 comprises 17 residues. V was cut by 1 base and J by 2 bases, with 15 bases left in between.

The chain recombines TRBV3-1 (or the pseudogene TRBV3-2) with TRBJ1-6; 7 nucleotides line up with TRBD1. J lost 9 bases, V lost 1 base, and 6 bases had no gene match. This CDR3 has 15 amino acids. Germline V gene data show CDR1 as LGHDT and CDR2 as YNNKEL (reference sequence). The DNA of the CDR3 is TGTGCCAGCAGCCAAGTGTCAGGGGGTAGTTCACCCCTCCACTTT. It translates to CASSQVSGGSSPLHF.

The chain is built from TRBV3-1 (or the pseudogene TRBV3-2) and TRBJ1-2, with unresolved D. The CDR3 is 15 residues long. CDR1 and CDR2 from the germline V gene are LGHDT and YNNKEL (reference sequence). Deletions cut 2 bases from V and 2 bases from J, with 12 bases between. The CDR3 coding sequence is TGTGCCAGCAGCCAAAGACATCAATGGAACTATGGCTACACCTTC. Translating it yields CASSQRHQWNYGYTF.

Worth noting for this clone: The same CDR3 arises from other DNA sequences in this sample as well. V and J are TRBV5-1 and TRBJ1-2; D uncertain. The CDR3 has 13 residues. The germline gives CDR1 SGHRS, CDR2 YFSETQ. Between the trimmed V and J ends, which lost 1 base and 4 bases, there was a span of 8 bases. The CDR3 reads CASSLQDTYGYTF. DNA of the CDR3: TGCGCCAGCAGCTTGCAGGATACCTATGGCTACACCTTC.

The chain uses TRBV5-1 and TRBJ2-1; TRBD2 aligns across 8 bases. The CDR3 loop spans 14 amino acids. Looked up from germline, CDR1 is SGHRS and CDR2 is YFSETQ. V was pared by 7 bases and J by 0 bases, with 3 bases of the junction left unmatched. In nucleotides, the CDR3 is TGCGCCAGCGGAGCGGGGGTCTCCTACAATGAGCAGTTCTTC. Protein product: CASGAGVSYNEQFF.

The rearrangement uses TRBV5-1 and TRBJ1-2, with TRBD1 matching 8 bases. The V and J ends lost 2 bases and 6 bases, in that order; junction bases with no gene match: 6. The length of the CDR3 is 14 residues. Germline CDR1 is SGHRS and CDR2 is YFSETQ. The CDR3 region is CASSFGQGGDGYTF. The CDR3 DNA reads TGCGCCAGCAGCTTCGGACAGGGAGGGGATGGCTACACCTTC.

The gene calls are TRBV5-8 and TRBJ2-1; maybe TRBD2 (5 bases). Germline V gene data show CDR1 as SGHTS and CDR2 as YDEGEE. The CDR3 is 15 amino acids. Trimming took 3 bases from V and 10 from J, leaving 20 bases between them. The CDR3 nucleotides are TGTGCCAGCAGCTCCCAACGGCTGGTCGGCGGGGAGCAGTTCTTC. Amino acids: CASSSQRLVGGEQFF.

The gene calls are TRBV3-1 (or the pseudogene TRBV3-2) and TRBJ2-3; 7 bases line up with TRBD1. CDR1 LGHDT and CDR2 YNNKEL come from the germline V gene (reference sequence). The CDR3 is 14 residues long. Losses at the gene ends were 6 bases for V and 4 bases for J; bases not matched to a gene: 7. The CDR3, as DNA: TGTGCCAGCAGTCGGACAGGAGGCCCAGATACGCAGTATTTT. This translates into CASSRTGGPDTQYF.

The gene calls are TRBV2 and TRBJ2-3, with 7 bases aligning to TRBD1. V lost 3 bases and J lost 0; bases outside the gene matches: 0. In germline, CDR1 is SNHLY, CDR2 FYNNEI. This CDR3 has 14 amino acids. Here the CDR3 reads CASSEGQSTDTQYF. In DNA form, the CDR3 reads TGTGCCAGCAGTGAGGGACAGAGCACAGATACGCAGTATTTT.

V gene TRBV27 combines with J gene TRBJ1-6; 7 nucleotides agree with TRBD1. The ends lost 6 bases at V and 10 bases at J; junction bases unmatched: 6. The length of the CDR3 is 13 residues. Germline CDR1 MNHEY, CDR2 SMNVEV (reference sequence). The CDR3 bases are TGTGCCAGCAGGACAGGGAGTTGGTCACCCCTCCACTTT. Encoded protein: CASRTGSWSPLHF.

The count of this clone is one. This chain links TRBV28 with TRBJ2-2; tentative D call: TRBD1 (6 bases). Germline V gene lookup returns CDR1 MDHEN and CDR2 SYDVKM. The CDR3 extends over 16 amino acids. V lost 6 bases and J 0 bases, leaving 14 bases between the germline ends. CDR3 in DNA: TGTGCCAGCAGCATTCCCGGGACATCGAACACCGGGGAGCTGTTTTTT. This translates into CASSIPGTSNTGELFF.

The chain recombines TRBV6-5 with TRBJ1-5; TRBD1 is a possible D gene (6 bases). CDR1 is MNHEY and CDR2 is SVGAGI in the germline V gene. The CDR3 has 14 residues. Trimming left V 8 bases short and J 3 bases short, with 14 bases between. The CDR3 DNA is TGTGCCAGCGTCGGCCAGGGGCCCAATCAGCCCCAGCATTTT. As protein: CASVGQGPNQPQHF.

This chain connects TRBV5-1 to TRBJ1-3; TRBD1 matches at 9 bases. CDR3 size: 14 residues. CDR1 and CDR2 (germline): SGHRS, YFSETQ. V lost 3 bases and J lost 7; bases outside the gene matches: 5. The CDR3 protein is CASSWGQGLNTIYF. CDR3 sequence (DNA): TGCGCCAGCAGCTGGGGACAGGGCCTGAACACCATATATTTT. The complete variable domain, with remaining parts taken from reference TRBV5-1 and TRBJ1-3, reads KAGVTQTPRYLIKTRGQQVTLSCSPISGHRSVSWYQQTPGQGLQFLFEYFSETQRNKGNFPGRFSGRQFSNSRSEMNVSTLELGDSALYLCASSWGQGLNTIYFGEGSWLTVV.

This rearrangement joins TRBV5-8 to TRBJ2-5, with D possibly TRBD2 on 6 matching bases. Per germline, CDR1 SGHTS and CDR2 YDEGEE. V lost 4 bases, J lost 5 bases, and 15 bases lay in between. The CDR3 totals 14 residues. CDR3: CASSPRTGRETQYF. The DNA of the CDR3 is TGTGCCAGCAGCCCCCGGACGGGGAGGGAGACCCAGTACTTC.

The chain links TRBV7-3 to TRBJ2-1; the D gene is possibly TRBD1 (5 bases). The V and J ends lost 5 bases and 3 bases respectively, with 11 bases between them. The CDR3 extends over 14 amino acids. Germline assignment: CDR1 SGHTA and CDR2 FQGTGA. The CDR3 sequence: CASSLRQYYNEQFF. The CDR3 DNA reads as TGTGCCAGCAGCCTCAGACAGTACTACAATGAGCAGTTCTTC.

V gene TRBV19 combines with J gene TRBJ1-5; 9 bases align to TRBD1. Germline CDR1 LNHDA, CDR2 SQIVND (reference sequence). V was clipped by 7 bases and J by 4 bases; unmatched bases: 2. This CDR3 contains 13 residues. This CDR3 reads CASMDRGNQPQHF. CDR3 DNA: TGTGCCAGTATGGACAGGGGTAATCAGCCCCAGCATTTT.